This entry lists 2 T cell receptor beta chains sequenced from one sample in a study of T cells in Graves' hyperthyroidism and ophthalmopathy. TCR beta CDR3 regions were amplified from RNA. Using the HTBI primer set, a first-round RT-PCR was run on the TCR CDR3. Using its own MiXCR run on the multiplex PCR reads, TCRdb lists one record per CDR3 protein. Of hundreds of thousands of distinct CDR3 sequences in the sample, approximately 14% were seen once. The sequenced sample was blood. Receptors originate from a woman aged 45-65 years with Graves' ophthalmopathy.

The rearrangement uses TRBV24-1 and TRBJ1-5, with D possibly TRBD1 on 6 matching bases. The CDR3 totals 16 residues. Germline V lookup: CDR1 KGHDR, CDR2 SFDVKD. V was trimmed by 3 bases and J by 3 bases, leaving 14 bases between them. The CDR3 coding sequence is TGTGCCACCAGTGATCACCGAACAGGGTTCAATCAGCCCCAGCATTTT. Amino acids: CATSDHRTGFNQPQHF.

In its sample, this clonotype was seen many times. The chain joins TRBV20-1 to TRBJ2-1; TRBD2 agrees at 9 bases. The germline gives CDR1 DFQATT, CDR2 SNEGSKA (reference sequence). Unmatched junction bases numbered 7, after V lost 5 bases and J lost 2 bases. The CDR3 spans 15 residues. CDR3 nucleotides: TGCAGTGCTCCCGGGACTAGCCAAACCTACAATGAGCAGTTCTTC. Translation: CSAPGTSQTYNEQFF.